Below, 6 T cell receptor beta chains from the same sample are listed, as sequenced in a study of cytomegalovirus exposure and HLA in healthy donors. With 60 Vbeta and 13 Jbeta primers, the PCR was carried out. The method was immunoSEQ multiplex PCR; TCRdb's version includes in-frame clones alone and lacks a portion of them. This sample has some 80,000 clones; 78% occur once, and the top ten carry over 4.5%. The sample comprised PBMCs. These receptors all stem from a man younger than 35 in good health and CMV-seropositive.

In regard to this clone: One junction end does not reproduce the germline sequence, and a read error may be involved. The gene calls are TRBV28 and TRBJ2-1; D not resolved. The CDR3 is made up of 12 amino acids. The germline gives CDR1 MDHEN, CDR2 SYDVKM. CDR3 nucleotides: TGTGCCAGCAGTTCGACTGCCCTACTGTTGGTCTTC. Its protein is CASSSTALLLVF.

A few counts support this clone. This chain joins TRBV6-6 and TRBJ1-1; 9 bases are shared with TRBD1. J gave up 4 bases and V 5 bases, and 5 bases lay outside the gene matches. Germline CDR1 reads MNHNY; CDR2 reads SVGAGI (reference sequence). This CDR3 has 14 amino acids. DNA of the CDR3: TGTGCCAGCAGTCCGACGGGACAGGGCACTGAAGCTTTCTTT. Its translation is CASSPTGQGTEAFF.

The chain has TRBV5-1 and TRBJ2-7, with D possibly being TRBD2 (6 bases). Germline CDR1 reads SGHRS; CDR2 reads YFSETQ. The V gene lost 0 bases and the J gene lost 3 bases, with 10 bases spanning the gap. CDR3 size: 14 residues. This CDR3 reads CASSLAGSNYEQYF. The CDR3 DNA follows: TGCGCCAGCAGCTTGGCCGGGAGTAACTACGAGCAGTACTTC.

The chain employs TRBV11-3 and TRBJ2-1; 7 bases are shared with TRBD2. Germline V gene data show CDR1 as SGHNT and CDR2 as YENEEA. The CDR3 runs to 14 residues. V dropped 5 bases and J dropped 10; count of bases not matched to a gene: 11. CDR3 residues: CASSHGGSVGEQFF. CDR3 nucleotides: TGTGCCAGCAGCCATGGCGGGAGTGTCGGGGAGCAGTTCTTC.

The V call is TRBV29-1, the J call TRBJ2-1; 7 nucleotides line up with TRBD1. CDR3 length: 13 amino acids. CDR1 is SQVTM and CDR2 is ANQGSEA in the germline V gene. Unmatched junction bases numbered 11, after V lost 8 bases and J lost 7 bases. CDR3 bases: TGCAGCTTTCAGGACAGGTGGACGAATGAGCAGTTCTTC. As protein: CSFQDRWTNEQFF.

This clone was seen just once. This chain links TRBV7-2 with TRBJ2-7, with a possible D match to TRBD2 (6 bases). V lost 1 base and J 3 bases, leaving 13 bases between the germline ends. Germline CDR1 reads SGHTA; CDR2 reads FQGNSA. The CDR3 has 15 amino acids. The CDR3: CASSLGGDGYYEQYF. In DNA, the CDR3 is TGTGCCAGCAGCTTAGGCGGGGACGGCTACTACGAGCAGTACTTC.